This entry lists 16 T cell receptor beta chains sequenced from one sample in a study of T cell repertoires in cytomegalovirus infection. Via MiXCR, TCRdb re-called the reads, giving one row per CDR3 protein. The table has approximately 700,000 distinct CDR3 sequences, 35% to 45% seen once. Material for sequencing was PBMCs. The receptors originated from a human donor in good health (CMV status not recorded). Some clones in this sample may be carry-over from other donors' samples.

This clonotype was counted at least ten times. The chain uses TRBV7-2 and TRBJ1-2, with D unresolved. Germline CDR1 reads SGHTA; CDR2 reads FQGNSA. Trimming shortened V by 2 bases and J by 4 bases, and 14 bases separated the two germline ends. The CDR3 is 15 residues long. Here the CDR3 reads CASSLKGRALYGYTF. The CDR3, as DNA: TGTGCCAGCAGCTTAAAGGGCCGGGCCCTCTATGGCTACACCTTC.

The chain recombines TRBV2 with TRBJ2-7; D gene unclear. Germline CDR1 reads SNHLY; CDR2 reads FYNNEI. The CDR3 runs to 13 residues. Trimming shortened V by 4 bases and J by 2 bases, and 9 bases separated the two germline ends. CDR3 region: CASSVRQTYEQYF. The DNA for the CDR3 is TGTGCCAGCAGTGTTCGGCAGACCTACGAGCAGTACTTC.

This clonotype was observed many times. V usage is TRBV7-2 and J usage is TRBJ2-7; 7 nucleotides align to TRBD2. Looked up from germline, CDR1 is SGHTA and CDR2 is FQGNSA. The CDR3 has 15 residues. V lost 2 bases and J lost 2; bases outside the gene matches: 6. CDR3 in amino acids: CASSLSLAVAYEQYF. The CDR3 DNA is TGTGCCAGCAGCTTAAGTCTAGCGGTCGCCTACGAGCAGTACTTC. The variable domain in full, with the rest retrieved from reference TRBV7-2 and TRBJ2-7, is GAGVSQSPSNKVTEKGKDVELRCDPISGHTALYWYRQSLGQGLEFLIYFQGNSAPDKSGLPSDRFSAERTGGSVSTLTIQRTQQEDSAVYLCASSLSLAVAYEQYFGPGTRLTVT.

The CDR3 region is CASRGSGKDTQYF. In DNA, the CDR3 is TGTGCCAGCAGAGGCAGCGGCAAAGATACGCAGTATTTT. The chain links TRBV7-2 to TRBJ2-3; D is possibly TRBD2 (5 bases). Between the trimmed V and J ends, which lost 6 bases and 5 bases, there was a span of 12 bases. In germline, CDR1 is SGHTA, CDR2 FQGNSA. The CDR3 has 13 amino acids.

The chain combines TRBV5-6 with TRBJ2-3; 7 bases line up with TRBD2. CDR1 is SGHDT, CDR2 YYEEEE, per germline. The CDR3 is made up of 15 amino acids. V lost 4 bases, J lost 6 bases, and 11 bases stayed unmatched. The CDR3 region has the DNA TGTGCCAGCAGCAGTCAGCGGGAAAACCACGATACGCAGTATTTT. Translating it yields CASSSQRENHDTQYF.

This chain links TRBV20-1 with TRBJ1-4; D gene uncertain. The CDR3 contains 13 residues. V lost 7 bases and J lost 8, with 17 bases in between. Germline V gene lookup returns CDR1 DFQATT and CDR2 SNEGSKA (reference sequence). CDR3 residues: CSVGPTHQEKLFF. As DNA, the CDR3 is TGCAGTGTCGGACCTACCCACCAAGAAAAACTGTTTTTT.

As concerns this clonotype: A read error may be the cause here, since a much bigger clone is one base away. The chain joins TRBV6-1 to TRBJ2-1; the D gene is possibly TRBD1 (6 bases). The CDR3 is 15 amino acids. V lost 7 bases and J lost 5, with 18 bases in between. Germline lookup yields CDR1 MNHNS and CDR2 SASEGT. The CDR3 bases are TGTGCCAGCATTGAGTTGCGACAGGTAGACAATGAGCAGTTCTTC. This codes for CASIELRQVDNEQFF.

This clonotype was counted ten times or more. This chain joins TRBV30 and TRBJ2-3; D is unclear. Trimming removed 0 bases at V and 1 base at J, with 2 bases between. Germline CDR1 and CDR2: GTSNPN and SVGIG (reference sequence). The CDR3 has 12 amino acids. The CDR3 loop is CAWSVGTDTQYF. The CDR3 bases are TGTGCCTGGAGTGTAGGCACAGATACGCAGTATTTT.

CDR3 sequence: CATSDTTSGGASKLNEQFF. Here the CDR3 DNA reads TGTGCCACCAGTGATACGACTAGCGGGGGGGCCTCAAAGTTGAATGAGCAGTTCTTC. This chain connects TRBV24-1 to TRBJ2-1, with 14 bases lining up with TRBD2. V lost 3 bases to trimming and J lost 7 bases; unmatched junction nucleotides: 13. Per germline, CDR1 KGHDR and CDR2 SFDVKD. There are 19 residues in the CDR3.

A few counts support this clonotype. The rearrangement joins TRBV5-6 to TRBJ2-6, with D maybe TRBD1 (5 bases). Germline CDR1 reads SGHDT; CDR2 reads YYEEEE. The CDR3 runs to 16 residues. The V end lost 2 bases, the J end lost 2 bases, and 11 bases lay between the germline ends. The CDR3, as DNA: TGTGCCAGCAGCTTAGGGGTTTTAGCTGGGGCCAACGTCCTGACTTTC. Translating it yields CASSLGVLAGANVLTF.

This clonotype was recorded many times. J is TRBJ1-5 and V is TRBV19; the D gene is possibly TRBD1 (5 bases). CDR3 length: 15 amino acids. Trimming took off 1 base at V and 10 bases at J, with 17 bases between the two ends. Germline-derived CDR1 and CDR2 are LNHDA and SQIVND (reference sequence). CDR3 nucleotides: TGTGCCAGTAGTATAGCCGCGGGGGAGGGGCACCCCCAGCATTTT. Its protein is CASSIAAGEGHPQHF.

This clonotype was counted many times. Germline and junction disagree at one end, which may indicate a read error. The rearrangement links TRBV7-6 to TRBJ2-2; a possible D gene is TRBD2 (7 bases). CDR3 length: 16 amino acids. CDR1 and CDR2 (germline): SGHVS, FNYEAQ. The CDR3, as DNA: TGTGCTAGCAGCTCGCCCGGGGGGCTCAACACCGGGGAGCTGTTTTTT. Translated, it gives CASSSPGGLNTGELFF.

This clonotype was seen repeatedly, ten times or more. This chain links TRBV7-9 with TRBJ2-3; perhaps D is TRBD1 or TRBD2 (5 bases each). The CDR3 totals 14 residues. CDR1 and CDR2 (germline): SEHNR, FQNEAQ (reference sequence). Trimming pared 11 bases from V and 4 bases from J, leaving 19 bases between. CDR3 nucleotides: TGTGCCGGGAGAGACAGCGTGGGCCCAGATACGCAGTATTTT. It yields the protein CAGRDSVGPDTQYF.

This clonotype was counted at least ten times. This chain's CDR3 is CASSFPTSGGPGYEQYF. Written as DNA, the CDR3 is TGTGCCAGCAGTTTTCCGACTAGCGGTGGTCCGGGATACGAGCAGTACTTC. This chain uses TRBV27 with TRBJ2-7; 9 bases are a match to TRBD2. The CDR3 loop spans 17 amino acids. The germline V gene encodes CDR1 MNHEY and CDR2 SMNVEV (reference sequence). V trimming: 3 bases; J trimming: 4 bases; junction bases outside the gene matches: 13.

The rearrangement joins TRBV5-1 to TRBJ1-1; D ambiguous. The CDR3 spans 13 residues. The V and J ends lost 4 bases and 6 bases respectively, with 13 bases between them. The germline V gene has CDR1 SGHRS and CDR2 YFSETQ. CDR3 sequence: CASSRTGDAEAFF. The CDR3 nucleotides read TGCGCCAGCAGCCGAACGGGTGATGCTGAAGCTTTCTTT.

The CDR3 DNA follows: TGTGCCACCGGGACAGGGGGGTACAATGAGCAGTTCTTC. This sequence encodes CATGTGGYNEQFF. The rearrangement links TRBV19 to TRBJ2-1; the match to TRBD1 covers 11 bases. The germline CDR1 and CDR2 sequences are LNHDA and SQIVND (reference sequence). Trimming cost V 10 bases and J 4 bases; bases outside gene matches: 3. CDR3 length equals 13 residues.